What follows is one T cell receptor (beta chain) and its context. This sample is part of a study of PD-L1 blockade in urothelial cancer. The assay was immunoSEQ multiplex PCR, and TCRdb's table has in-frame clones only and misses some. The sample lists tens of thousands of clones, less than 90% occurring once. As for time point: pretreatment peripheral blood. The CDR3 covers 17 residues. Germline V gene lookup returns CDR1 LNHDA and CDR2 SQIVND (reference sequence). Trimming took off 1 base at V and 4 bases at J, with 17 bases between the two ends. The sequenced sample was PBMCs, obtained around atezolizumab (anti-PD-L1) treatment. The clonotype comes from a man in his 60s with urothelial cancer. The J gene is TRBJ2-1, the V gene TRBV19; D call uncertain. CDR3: CASSIGPSAAGYNEQFF. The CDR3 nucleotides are TGTGCCAGTAGTATAGGTCCGTCGGCGGCCGGTTACAATGAGCAGTTCTTC.